A selection of T cell receptor beta chains follows, all from one sample in a study of OX40 agonist ivuxolimab in advanced cancers. Assay used: immunoSEQ multiplex PCR; TCRdb lists only in-frame clones, some missing. The sample gives tens of thousands of clones, 80% to 90% of which show up once; over 2% is in the top ten. This material consisted of CD4+ or CD8+ T cells sorted from blood, taken in a trial of the OX40 agonist ivuxolimab. These receptors originate from an adult with an advanced solid tumor such as melanoma, head and neck, liver or kidney cancer. The CDR3 runs from the conserved cysteine through the conserved F or W. A D gene is named only where the DNA matches it firmly. Rows give clone size only sometimes, using once, few, many, or a class for an expanded clone.

d_call | cdr3_length | clone_size | j_call | v_call | cdr3_nt | cdr3_aa
TRBD1 | 14 | NA | TRBJ1-5 | TRBV6-5 | TGTGCCAGCAGTGGGACAGGGGGTGGTCAGCCCCAGCATTTT | CASSGTGGGQPQHF
NA | 20 | NA | TRBJ1-4 | TRBV5-8 | TGTGCCAGCAGCCCATTCTTGGGGGCACCCCCCCCGTCAACTAATGAAAAACTGTTTTTT | CASSPFLGAPPPSTNEKLFF
NA | 12 | NA | TRBJ1-2 | TRBV11-2 | TGTGCCAGCAGCGAGGGACGCCGTGGCTACACCTTC | CASSEGRRGYTF
NA | 17 | NA | TRBJ1-5 | TRBV6-1 | TGTGCCAGCAGTGAAGAAGGACGACAGTTTAGCAATCAGCCCCAGCATTTT | CASSEEGRQFSNQPQHF
NA | 16 | NA | TRBJ1-1 | TRBV5-1 | TGCGCCAGCAGCTTCTACTCGACAGGAGGGGCCACTGAAGCTTTCTTT | CASSFYSTGGATEAFF
NA | 13 | NA | TRBJ1-6 | TRBV19 | TGTGCCAGTGGAGATGGAAATTATTCACCCCTCCACTTT | CASGDGNYSPLHF
NA | 12 | NA | TRBJ2-7 | TRBV29-1 | TGCAGCGTTGATGGGGGACGATACGAGCAGTACTTC | CSVDGGRYEQYF
NA | 14 | NA | TRBJ1-1 | TRBV5-1 | TGCGCCAGCAGCTTCGACGGGGGACCCACTGAAGCTTTCTTT | CASSFDGGPTEAFF
TRBD1 | 17 | few | TRBJ1-6 | TRBV4-1 | TGCGCCAGCAGCCAAGATAAAGGGGGCAGGCCGGCCTCACCCCTCCACTTT | CASSQDKGGRPASPLHF
TRBD1 | 13 | NA | TRBJ2-7 | TRBV10-3 | TGTGCCATCAAGGGACAGGGGACCTACGAGCAGTACTTC | CAIKGQGTYEQYF
NA | 14 | NA | TRBJ2-1 | TRBV4-2 | TGTGCCAGCAGCCAAAGTATCGATCTGGGCTTACAGTTCTTC | CASSQSIDLGLQFF
NA | 13 | NA | TRBJ2-5 | TRBV7-3 | TGTGCCAGCAGCTTATACAGCCAAGAGACCCAGTACTTC | CASSLYSQETQYF
TRBD2 | 15 | once | TRBJ2-7 | TRBV6-5 | TGTGCCAGCAGGTCCGGTTCTAGCGGCTCCTACGAGCAGTACTTC | CASRSGSSGSYEQYF
NA | 11 | once | TRBJ2-7 | TRBV11-3 | TGTGCCAGCAGCTTAGACGGGGAGCAGTACTTC | CASSLDGEQYF
TRBD2 | 16 | NA | TRBJ2-5 | TRBV5-1 | TGCGCCAGCAGCTTGGGACTAGCGGACCAACAAGAGACCCAGTACTTC | CASSLGLADQQETQYF
TRBD1 | 14 | NA | TRBJ2-7 | TRBV6-6 | TGTGCCAGCAGTTACGGCAGGGGGCATTACGAGCAGTACTTC | CASSYGRGHYEQYF
NA | 14 | few | TRBJ2-7 | TRBV6-1 | TGTGCCAGCAGTGAAGACTCGAGCTCCTACGAGCAGTACTTC | CASSEDSSSYEQYF
NA | 12 | NA | TRBJ2-5 | TRBV5-3 | TGTGCCAGAAGCGAGAAGGGGGAGACCCAGTACTTC | CARSEKGETQYF
TRBD1 | 12 | NA | TRBJ1-1 | TRBV27 | TGTGCCACCCAGGGGGTAAACACTGAAGCTTTCTTT | CATQGVNTEAFF
NA | 14 | NA | TRBJ1-2 | TRBV30 | TGTGCCTGGAGTGCGGACAAGGGAGCCTATGGCTACACCTTC | CAWSADKGAYGYTF
NA | 16 | NA | TRBJ2-1 | TRBV11-2 | TGTGCCAGCAGCTTAGTGCAGGGTTTCCTGTACAATGAGCAGTTCTTC | CASSLVQGFLYNEQFF
NA | 16 | NA | TRBJ1-3 | TRBV7-9 | TGTGCCAGCAGCACCGACAGGCGACTCTCTGGAAACACCATATATTTT | CASSTDRRLSGNTIYF
TRBD1 | 14 | NA | TRBJ2-5 | TRBV5-1 | TGCGCCAGCAACCTACAGGGGTATCGGGAGACCCAGTACTTC | CASNLQGYRETQYF
TRBD2 | 16 | NA | TRBJ2-3 | TRBV5-4 | TGTGCCAGCAGCCTGATGCGGGGGGGCGGGTCAGATACGCAGTATTTT | CASSLMRGGGSDTQYF